A selection of T cell receptor beta chains follows, all from one sample in a study of a mutant IDH1 vaccine in newly diagnosed glioma. These receptors are not linked to any known antigen. The protocol was immunoSEQ multiplex PCR, while the TCRdb copy is restricted to in-frame clones and leaves out a portion. The sample includes about 40,000 clones, 80% of them seen just once. The specimen comprised peripheral blood mononuclear cells (PBMCs), sampled from a glioma patient whose treatment included an IDH1 peptide vaccine. The origin of the receptors is a woman aged 25 to 39 with glioma. Some clones in this sample may be carry-over from other donors' samples. Both conserved end residues are part of each CDR3. The order of the fields is J gene, V gene, D gene, clone size, CDR3 DNA, CDR3 protein. D genes are given only for firm matches. Not all rows give a size; the values are once, few, many and, for expanded clones, a class.

TRBJ2-2,TRBV30,-,-,TGTGCCTGGAGTGTAGGAGGGTTCGCCGGGGAGCTGTTTTTT,CAWSVGGFAGELFF
TRBJ2-5,TRBV2,TRBD2,-,TGTGCCAGCAGTTATACTAGCGGCCTTCAAGAGACCCAGTACTTC,CASSYTSGLQETQYF
TRBJ1-1,TRBV14,-,-,TGTGCCAGCAGCCAAGATGCGTTATACACTGAAGCTTTCTTT,CASSQDALYTEAFF
TRBJ1-2,TRBV6-1,-,-,TGTGCCCTTCCTCCCTGCGGCTACACCTTC,CALPPCGYTF
TRBJ1-2,TRBV27,TRBD1,-,TGTGCCAGCAGTAACAGGGGATTCTATGGCTACACCTTC,CASSNRGFYGYTF
TRBJ2-1,TRBV11-2,TRBD1,-,TGTGCCAGCAGCCCGGACAGGGGGTTGGAGCAGTTCTTC,CASSPDRGLEQFF
TRBJ2-3,TRBV6-5,-,-,TGTGCCAGCAGTCGCATTTCCCGGTTCACAGATACGCAGTATTTT,CASSRISRFTDTQYF
TRBJ2-7,TRBV6-6,-,once,TGTGCCAGCAGTGCCGGGACACCCAGTGACGAGCAGTACTTC,CASSAGTPSDEQYF
TRBJ2-1,TRBV15,TRBD2,-,TGTGCCACCAGCAGAGATCGAATAGCGGGAGGCAATGAGCAGTTCTTC,CATSRDRIAGGNEQFF
TRBJ1-2,TRBV6-5,-,-,TGTGCCAGCAGTTACTCCCCCCATAACTATGGCTACACCTTC,CASSYSPHNYGYTF
TRBJ2-5,TRBV7-8,TRBD2,-,TGTGCCAGCAGCTTAACGGGACTAGCCGAAGAGACCCAGTACTTC,CASSLTGLAEETQYF
TRBJ2-6,TRBV5-1,-,once,TGCGCCAGCAGCTACAGGGTTGGCGGGGCCAACGTCCTGACTTTC,CASSYRVGGANVLTF
TRBJ1-3,TRBV7-8,-,-,TGTGCCAGCAGCTTAGCGGCCCGCACCGGCAGCTCTGGAAACACCATATATTTT,CASSLAARTGSSGNTIYF
TRBJ2-7,TRBV18,-,-,TGTGCCAGCTCACGAACTTCCGGGGGCTCCTACGAGCAGTACTTC,CASSRTSGGSYEQYF
TRBJ2-1,TRBV7-8,TRBD2,-,TGTGCCAGCAGTTCTAGCGGGAGGGCCCTGGGTGAGCAGTTCTTC,CASSSSGRALGEQFF
TRBJ1-5,TRBV6-5,-,-,TGTGCCAGCAGCTCTCTCCTTAGGCAGCCCCAGCATTTT,CASSSLLRQPQHF
TRBJ2-5,TRBV28,-,-,TGTGCCAGCAGGAAACAAACGGAGACCCAGTACTTC,CASRKQTETQYF
TRBJ1-4,TRBV12-5,-,-,TGTGCTAGTGGTTTGGTCCTGCCCCTAGGGCAAGAAAAACTGTTTTTT,CASGLVLPLGQEKLFF
TRBJ2-1,TRBV11-1,-,-,TGTGCCAGCAGTCCCGCGGGAAATGAGCAGTTCTTC,CASSPAGNEQFF
TRBJ2-4,TRBV4-1,-,-,TGCGCCAGCAGCCAAGAGGGGAGAGAGAGTAACATTCAGTACTTC,CASSQEGRESNIQYF
TRBJ2-4,TRBV7-8,-,-,TGTGCCAGCAGCTCCCCTTTAGCCAAAAACATTCAGTACTTC,CASSSPLAKNIQYF
TRBJ2-1,TRBV10-3,-,-,TGTGCCATCAGTGACCGGGGTGAGCAGTTCTTC,CAISDRGEQFF
TRBJ2-7,TRBV11-3,-,-,TGTGCCAGCAGCTTAGGGCGGACCTACGAGCAGTACTTC,CASSLGRTYEQYF
TRBJ1-1,TRBV4-2,TRBD1,few,TGTGCCAGCAGCCAGGTGGGACAGCTTGAAGCTTTCTTT,CASSQVGQLEAFF
TRBJ2-2,TRBV13,-,-,TGTGCCAGCAGCTTATCCGGGGAGCTGTTTTTT,CASSLSGELFF
TRBJ2-1,TRBV7-6,-,-,TGTGCCAGCAGCTTAGCGGTCCCTACCGACGACAATGAGCAGTTCTTC,CASSLAVPTDDNEQFF
TRBJ2-7,TRBV27,TRBD2,-,TGTGCCAGCAGTTTAGGAGGTAGCGGGAGAGCCTACGAGCAGTACTTC,CASSLGGSGRAYEQYF
TRBJ1-1,TRBV5-6,-,-,TGTGCCAGCAGCAGGACGGGACACTCGAACACTGAAGCTTTCTTT,CASSRTGHSNTEAFF
TRBJ2-5,TRBV7-7,TRBD2,-,TGTGCTAGCAGCCCCGGGACTAGCGGGACGGAGACCCAGTACTTC,CASSPGTSGTETQYF
TRBJ2-3,TRBV10-1,-,-,TGCGCCAGCAGTGAGTCGCTGGAGGGTAAAGGACGCCATACGCAGTATTTT,CASSESLEGKGRHTQYF
TRBJ1-2,TRBV6-5,-,-,TGTGCCAGCAGTTACGGGGTGGGCAGGGACTACTATGGCTACACCTTC,CASSYGVGRDYYGYTF
TRBJ1-1,TRBV18,TRBD1,few,TGTGCCAGCTCACGGGACAGAATGAACACTGAAGCTTTCTTT,CASSRDRMNTEAFF
TRBJ2-1,TRBV18,-,-,TGTGCCAGCTCACCGCGCGCAGCGGATTACAATGAGCAGTTCTTC,CASSPRAADYNEQFF
TRBJ1-5,TRBV5-1,-,-,TGCGCCAGCAGCTTGACCGGTTACCAGCCCCAGCATTTT,CASSLTGYQPQHF
TRBJ2-2,TRBV5-1,TRBD2,once,TGCGCCAGCAGCTGGACTAGGGCCGGGGAGCTGTTTTTT,CASSWTRAGELFF
TRBJ1-1,TRBV6-1,-,-,TGTGCCAGCACCGGAGGGCGGGGGCCCATCACTGAAGCTTTCTTT,CASTGGRGPITEAFF
TRBJ2-5,TRBV29-1,TRBD1,-,TGCAGCGGAGACAGGGGTTCTCAAGAGACCCAGTACTTC,CSGDRGSQETQYF
TRBJ1-1,TRBV19,-,medium-sized,TGTGCCAGTGGGCCGAACGGGAACACTGAAGCTTTCTTT,CASGPNGNTEAFF
TRBJ2-7,TRBV4-1,-,-,TGCGCCAGCAGCCAAGCTTGGGGCCACGAGCAGTACTTC,CASSQAWGHEQYF
TRBJ1-1,TRBV30,-,-,TGTGCCTGGAGTGTGGGGGCGTACACTGAAGCTTTCTTT,CAWSVGAYTEAFF
TRBJ1-2,TRBV10-2,-,once,TGCGCCAGCAGTGCCCTTTCCGGGGGAGGCTATGGCTACACCTTC,CASSALSGGGYGYTF
TRBJ1-2,TRBV30,-,-,TGTGCCTGGAGGACCGGGGGGGGGTATGGCTACACCTTC,CAWRTGGGYGYTF
TRBJ2-2,TRBV11-3,-,-,TGTGCCACGGGTAGGGGTTTCGTTCCCGGGGAGCTGTTTTTT,CATGRGFVPGELFF
TRBJ1-3,TRBV7-2,-,-,TGTGCCAGCAGCTTTTCCCAGGGTCCCGGAAACACCATATATTTT,CASSFSQGPGNTIYF
TRBJ2-7,TRBV7-9,TRBD1,-,TGTGCCAGCAGCTTATTACGCTGGGACAGCCTATACGAGCAGTACTTC,CASSLLRWDSLYEQYF
TRBJ1-2,TRBV19,-,once,TGTGCCAGTAGTTCGGGCAGTTTTGGTGGCTACACCTTC,CASSSGSFGGYTF
TRBJ2-2,TRBV9,-,once,TGTGCCAGCCGCGGAGGGGTGGAGACCGGGGAGCTGTTTTTT,CASRGGVETGELFF
TRBJ1-2,TRBV19,-,-,TGTGCCAGTAGTATACAGGGTGTTGCATTTAATGGCTACACCTTC,CASSIQGVAFNGYTF
TRBJ1-3,TRBV6-5,-,-,TGTGCCAGCAGTTACCGGAGGGGTAGAAACACCATATATTTT,CASSYRRGRNTIYF
TRBJ2-1,TRBV6-5,-,few,TGTGCCAGCACCCCTGGTGGGTGGACTGAGCAGTTCTTC,CASTPGGWTEQFF
TRBJ2-1,TRBV29-1,-,-,TGCAGCGTTGTAGGGGATGAGCAGTTCTTC,CSVVGDEQFF
TRBJ1-1,TRBV11-3,-,few,TGTGCCAGCAGCTGGACGAAGGGGAACACTGAAGCTTTCTTT,CASSWTKGNTEAFF
TRBJ1-2,TRBV5-6,-,once,TGTGCCAGCAGTGCTTATGGATTTAACTATGGCTACACCTTC,CASSAYGFNYGYTF
TRBJ2-3,TRBV5-4,TRBD2,-,TGTGCCAGCAGCTTGGGGGCGGGAGGGCCAGGAGATACGCAGTATTTT,CASSLGAGGPGDTQYF
TRBJ2-2,TRBV10-3,-,-,TGTGCCACCACTAAGGACGGGGAGCTGTTTTTT,CATTKDGELFF